The 3 T cell receptor beta chains given below trace back to one sample, sequenced in a study of CD8+CD57+ T cells in acquired aplastic anemia. TCR beta VDJ combinations and CDR3 sequences were profiled from genomic DNA. TCRdb reanalysed the reads using MiXCR and keeps one entry per CDR3 protein. The sample consists of 150,000 to 200,000 distinct CDR3 sequences, 55% to 80% of them appearing once. Sequenced sample: sorted CD4+, CD8+, or CD8+CD57+ T cells (not recorded which) from PBMCs. Receptor source: a human donor in good health.

The CDR3 nucleotides read TGTGCCAGCAGTGAAGTCCTAAAAGAGACCCAGTACTTC. Amino acids: CASSEVLKETQYF. The rearrangement uses TRBV2 and TRBJ2-5; D remains ambiguous. V lost 1 base to trimming and J lost 3 bases, with 6 bases between them. Germline V gene lookup returns CDR1 SNHLY and CDR2 FYNNEI. This CDR3 region has 13 residues.

This chain connects TRBV10-3 to TRBJ1-4; D is unclear. The CDR3 totals 16 residues. Germline-derived CDR1 and CDR2 are ENHRY and SYGVKD. Trimming took off 3 bases at V and 0 bases at J, with 11 bases between the two ends. CDR3 region: CAISDRQSSTNEKLFF. CDR3 nucleotide sequence: TGTGCCATCAGTGATAGGCAGTCTTCAACTAATGAAAAACTGTTTTTT.

Only a few counts were recorded for this clonotype. The V call is TRBV20-1, the J call TRBJ2-1, with D unclear. CDR3 length equals 14 residues. The germline V gene encodes CDR1 DFQATT and CDR2 SNEGSKA (reference sequence). The CDR3 DNA is TGCAGCGTTGACGGCAGCCGGGTGAGGAATGAGCAGTTCTTC. Encoded protein: CSVDGSRVRNEQFF.